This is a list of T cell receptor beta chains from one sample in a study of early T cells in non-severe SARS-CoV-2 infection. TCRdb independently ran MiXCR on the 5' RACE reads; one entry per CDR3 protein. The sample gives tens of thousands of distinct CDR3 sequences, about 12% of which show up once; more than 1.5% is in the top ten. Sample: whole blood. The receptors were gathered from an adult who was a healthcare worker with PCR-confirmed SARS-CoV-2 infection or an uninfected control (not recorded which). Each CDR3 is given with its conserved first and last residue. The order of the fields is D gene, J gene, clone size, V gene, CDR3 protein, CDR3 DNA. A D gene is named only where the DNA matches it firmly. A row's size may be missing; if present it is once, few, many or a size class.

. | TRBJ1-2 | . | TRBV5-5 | CASSLEQGSYGYTF | TGTGCCAGCAGCTTGGAGCAGGGGAGCTATGGCTACACCTTC
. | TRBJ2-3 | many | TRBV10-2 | CASRSDPTDTQYF | TGCGCCAGCAGGTCAGACCCCACAGATACGCAGTATTTT
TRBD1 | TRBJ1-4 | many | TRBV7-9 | CASSLARTGGPATNEKLFF | TGTGCCAGCAGCTTAGCACGGACAGGGGGGCCCGCAACTAATGAAAAACTGTTTTTT
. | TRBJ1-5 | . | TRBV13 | CASSSLRDNQPQHF | TGTGCCAGCAGCTCCCTCCGGGACAATCAGCCCCAGCATTTT
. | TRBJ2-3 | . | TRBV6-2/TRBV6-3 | CASSATDTQYF | TGTGCCAGCAGTGCTACAGATACGCAGTATTTT
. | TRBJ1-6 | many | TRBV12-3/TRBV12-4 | CASSLGGNSSPLHF | TGTGCCAGCAGTTTAGGGGGAAATAGTTCACCCCTCCACTTT
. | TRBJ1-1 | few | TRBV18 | CASSRSREGEAFF | TGTGCCAGCTCAAGATCAAGGGAGGGTGAAGCTTTCTTT
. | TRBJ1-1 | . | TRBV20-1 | CSAIDAIQNTEAFF | TGCAGTGCTATCGACGCGATACAGAACACTGAAGCTTTCTTT
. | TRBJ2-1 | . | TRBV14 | CASSQDIRRGNEQFF | TGTGCCAGCAGCCAAGATATCCGGCGGGGCAATGAGCAGTTCTTC
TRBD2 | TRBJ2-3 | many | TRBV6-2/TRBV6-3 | CASRTSGEHTQYF | TGTGCCAGCAGGACTAGCGGGGAGCATACGCAGTATTTT
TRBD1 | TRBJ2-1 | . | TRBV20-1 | CSTNSRDRGLNEQFF | TGCAGTACTAATTCCCGGGACAGGGGGCTCAATGAGCAGTTCTTC
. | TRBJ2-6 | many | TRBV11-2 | CASSLLLGTTPSGANVLTF | TGTGCCAGCAGCTTACTCCTAGGGACAACCCCTTCTGGGGCCAACGTCCTGACTTTC
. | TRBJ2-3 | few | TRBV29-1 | CSVVGGQGQYF | TGCAGCGTTGTGGGGGGGCAAGGGCAGTATTTT
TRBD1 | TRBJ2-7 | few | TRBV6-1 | CASRGQLYPYEQYF | TGTGCCAGCAGGGGACAGCTTTACCCCTACGAGCAGTACTTC
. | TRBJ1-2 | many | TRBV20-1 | CSARDLRYGYTF | TGCAGTGCTAGAGATCTGAGATATGGCTACACCTTC
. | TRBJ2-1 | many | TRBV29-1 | CSVVPPGLLTYNEQFF | TGCAGCGTTGTCCCCCCGGGACTTTTAACCTACAATGAGCAGTTCTTC
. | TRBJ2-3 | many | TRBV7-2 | CASSNPGGDTQYF | TGTGCCAGCAGCAATCCTGGGGGCGATACGCAGTATTTT
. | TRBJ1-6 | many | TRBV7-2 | CASSLESGTQNSPLHF | TGTGCCAGCAGCTTGGAGTCCGGGACACAGAATTCACCCCTCCACTTT
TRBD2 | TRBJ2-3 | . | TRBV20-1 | CSAERTSGGTDTQYF | TGCAGTGCTGAACGGACTAGCGGGGGAACAGATACGCAGTATTTT
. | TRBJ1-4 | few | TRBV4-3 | CASSQGATKLEKLFF | TGCGCCAGCAGCCAAGGTGCGACAAAATTGGAAAAACTGTTTTTT
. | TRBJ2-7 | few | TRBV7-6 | CASSQDAREQYF | TGTGCCAGCAGCCAGGACGCCCGCGAGCAGTACTTC
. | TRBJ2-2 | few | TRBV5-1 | CASSLVTASGELFF | TGTGCCAGCAGCTTGGTTACGGCTTCGGGGGAGCTGTTTTTT
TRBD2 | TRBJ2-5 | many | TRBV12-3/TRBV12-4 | CASSSGATLLQETQYF | TGTGCCAGCAGTAGCGGGGCCACTCTCCTCCAAGAGACCCAGTACTTC
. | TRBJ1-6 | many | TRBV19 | CASSTNLGRNYSPLHF | TGTGCCAGTAGTACGAATCTAGGAAGGAACTATTCACCCCTCCACTTT
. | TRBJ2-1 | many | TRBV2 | CASSGTGTGGGNEQFF | TGTGCCAGCAGCGGCACCGGGACCGGAGGGGGCAATGAGCAGTTCTTC
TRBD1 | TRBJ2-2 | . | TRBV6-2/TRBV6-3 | CASSGTGTGELFF | TGTGCCAGCAGTGGGACAGGGACCGGGGAGCTGTTTTTT
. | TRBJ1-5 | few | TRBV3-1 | CASSQDGGNQPQHF | TGTGCCAGCAGCCAAGACGGGGGGAATCAGCCCCAGCATTTT
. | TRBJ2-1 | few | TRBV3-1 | CASSQASPLSSYNEQFF | TGTGCCAGCAGCCAAGCTAGCCCACTAAGCTCCTACAATGAGCAGTTCTTC
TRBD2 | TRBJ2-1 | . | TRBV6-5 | CASTGLAGKQFF | TGTGCCAGCACAGGACTAGCGGGGAAGCAGTTCTTC
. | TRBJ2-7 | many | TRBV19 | CASKPAGSYEQYF | TGTGCCAGTAAACCCGCCGGATCCTACGAGCAGTACTTC
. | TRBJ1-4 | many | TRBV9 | CASSVEGSAFEKLFF | TGTGCCAGCAGCGTAGAGGGGTCTGCGTTTGAAAAACTGTTTTTT
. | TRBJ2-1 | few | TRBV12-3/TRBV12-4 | CASTPQGYNEQFF | TGTGCCAGCACCCCCCAAGGTTACAATGAGCAGTTCTTC
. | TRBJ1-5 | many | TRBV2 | CASVAGENQPQHF | TGTGCCAGCGTAGCTGGGGAAAATCAGCCCCAGCATTTT
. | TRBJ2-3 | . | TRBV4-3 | CASSQEASGTDTQYF | TGCGCCAGCAGCCAAGAGGCTAGCGGCACAGATACGCAGTATTTT
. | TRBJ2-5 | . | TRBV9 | CASSVDDWQYQETQYF | TGTGCCAGCAGCGTAGATGACTGGCAGTACCAAGAGACCCAGTACTTC
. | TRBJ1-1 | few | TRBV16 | CASSQSGVIARGEAFF | TGTGCCAGCAGCCAATCGGGGGTTATTGCGAGAGGGGAAGCTTTCTTT
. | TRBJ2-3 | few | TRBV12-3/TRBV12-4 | CASSFASSTDTQYF | TGTGCCAGCAGTTTTGCCAGCTCCACAGATACGCAGTATTTT
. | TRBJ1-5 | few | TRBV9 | CAPRRGPRNQPQHF | TGTGCCCCGAGGAGAGGGCCGAGGAATCAGCCCCAGCATTTT
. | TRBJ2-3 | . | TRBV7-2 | CASSLFLYTDTQYF | .
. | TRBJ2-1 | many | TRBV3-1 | CASSLQNEQFF | TGTGCCAGCAGCCTCCAAAATGAGCAGTTCTTC
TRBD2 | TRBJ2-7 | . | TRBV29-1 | CSVRTPGGEQYF | TGCAGCGTCCGGACCCCGGGGGGCGAGCAGTACTTC
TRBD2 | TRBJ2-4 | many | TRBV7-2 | CASRAGGAKNIQYF | TGTGCCAGCAGGGCGGGGGGAGCCAAAAACATTCAGTACTTC
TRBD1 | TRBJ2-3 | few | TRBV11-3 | CASSLRNRGPSTDTQYF | TGTGCCAGCAGCCTCAGAAACAGGGGCCCTAGCACAGATACGCAGTATTTT
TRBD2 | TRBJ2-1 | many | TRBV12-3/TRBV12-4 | CASSLAGPSYNEQFF | TGTGCCAGCAGTCTAGCGGGGCCCTCCTACAATGAGCAGTTCTTC
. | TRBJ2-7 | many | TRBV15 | CATSREVTRGPYEQYF | TGTGCCACCAGCAGAGAAGTGACTAGAGGGCCCTACGAGCAGTACTTC
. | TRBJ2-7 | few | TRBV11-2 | CASSLDPPYEQYF | TGTGCCAGCAGCTTAGACCCTCCCTACGAGCAGTACTTC
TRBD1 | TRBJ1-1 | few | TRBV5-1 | CASSFGWTGESREAFF | TGCGCCAGCAGCTTCGGCTGGACAGGGGAATCGAGGGAAGCTTTCTTT
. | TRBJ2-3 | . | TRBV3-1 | CASSQDHGRDTQYF | TGTGCCAGCAGCCAAGATCACGGTAGGGATACGCAGTATTTT
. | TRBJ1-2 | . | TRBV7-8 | CASSLGRTLTYGYTF | TGTGCCAGCAGCCTGGGACGGACCCTAACGTATGGCTACACCTTC
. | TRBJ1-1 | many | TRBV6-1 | CASSKGYRVNTEAFF | TGTGCCAGCAGTAAGGGGTACAGGGTGAACACTGAAGCTTTCTTT
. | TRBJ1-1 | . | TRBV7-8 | CASSLNRGRWTEAFF | TGTGCCAGCAGCTTAAATAGGGGCCGATGGACTGAAGCTTTCTTT
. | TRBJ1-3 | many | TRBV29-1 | CSAAGRSGNTIYF | TGCAGCGCCGCCGGGCGCTCTGGAAACACCATATATTTT
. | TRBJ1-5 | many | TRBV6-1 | CASSDQGLDNQPQHF | TGTGCCAGCAGTGATCAGGGTTTGGACAATCAGCCCCAGCATTTT
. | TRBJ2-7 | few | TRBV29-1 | CSAGDYEQYF | TGCAGTGCCGGGGACTACGAGCAGTACTTC
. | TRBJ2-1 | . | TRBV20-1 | CSILGRGGNSYNEQFF | TGCAGCATATTGGGGAGAGGGGGTAATTCTTACAATGAGCAGTTCTTC
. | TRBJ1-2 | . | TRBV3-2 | CASSHRGRIESGYTF | TGTGCCAGCAGCCACCGGGGGCGAATTGAATCTGGCTACACCTTC
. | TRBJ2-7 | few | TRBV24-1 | CATTNPPRLRKPYEQYF | TGTGCCACCACCAACCCCCCGCGGCTACGAAAACCCTACGAGCAGTACTTC